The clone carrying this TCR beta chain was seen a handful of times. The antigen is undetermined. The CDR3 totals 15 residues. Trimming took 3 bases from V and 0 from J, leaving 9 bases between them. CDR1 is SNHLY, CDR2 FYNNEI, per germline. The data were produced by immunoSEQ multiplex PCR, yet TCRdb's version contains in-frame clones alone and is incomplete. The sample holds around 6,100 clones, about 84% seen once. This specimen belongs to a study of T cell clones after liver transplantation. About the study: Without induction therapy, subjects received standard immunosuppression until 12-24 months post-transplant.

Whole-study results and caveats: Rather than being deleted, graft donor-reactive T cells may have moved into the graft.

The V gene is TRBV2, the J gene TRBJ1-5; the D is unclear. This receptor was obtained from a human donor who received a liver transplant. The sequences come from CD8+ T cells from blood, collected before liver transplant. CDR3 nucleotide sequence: TGTGCCAGCAGTGAGGCTCGCGGTAGCAATCAGCCCCAGCATTTT. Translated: CASSEARGSNQPQHF.